This TCR beta chain was observed in a study of blood T cell repertoires in COVID-19. Study at large: The analysed material was cDNA or gDNA that came from T cells, B-cell-depleted T cells, or PBMCs.

The repertoire was sequenced with immunoSEQ multiplex PCR; TCRdb's copy has only in-frame clones and lacks some. The table records 170,000 or so clones, around nine tenths of them present only once. The CDR3 is 13 residues long. CDR1 and CDR2 (germline): LGHDT, YNNKEL (reference sequence). The V gene lost 3 bases and the J gene lost 0 bases, with 6 bases spanning the gap. This receptor was taken from a woman younger than 35 who had recovered from COVID-19. Sequencing was carried out using peripheral blood. This chain uses TRBV3-1 (or the pseudogene TRBV3-2) with TRBJ2-7; D ambiguous. In DNA form, the CDR3 reads TGTGCCAGCAGCCAGCGAAGCTCCTACGAGCAGTACTTC. It specifies CASSQRSSYEQYF.